The 17 T cell receptor beta chains in this list originate from one sample, sequenced in a study of T cells in localized non-small cell lung cancer. Sequenced by immunoSEQ multiplex PCR; TCRdb stores in-frame clones only, minus some. The repertoire consists of 53,000 or so clones, with approximately 88% occurring once and the leading ten covering about 18%. The sequences come from peripheral blood mononuclear cells, collected before any cancer treatment. These TCRs come from a man aged 35-69 years with stage III lung adenocarcinoma.

The CDR3 is CASSSSGGNLIPNTGELFF. CDR3 DNA: TGTGCCAGCAGCTCTAGCGGGGGGAACCTAATACCGAACACCGGGGAGCTGTTTTTT. The rearrangement uses TRBV7-9 and TRBJ2-2; 11 bases align to TRBD2. The CDR3 has 19 amino acids. V was pared by 4 bases and J by 0 bases, with 10 bases of the junction left unmatched. Germline CDR1 and CDR2: SEHNR and FQNEAQ (reference sequence).

The count of this clone is one. The chain carries TRBV7-2 and TRBJ2-1, with TRBD1 identical over 8 bases. The CDR3 is 13 residues long. CDR1 is SGHTA and CDR2 is FQGNSA in the germline V gene. The ends lost 5 bases at V and 8 bases at J; junction bases unmatched: 5. The CDR3 bases are TGTGCCAGCAGCCCCGTCAGGGGGCATGAGCAGTTCTTC. The encoded protein is CASSPVRGHEQFF.

The V gene is TRBV15, the J gene TRBJ2-3, with TRBD2 identical over 7 bases. The CDR3 spans 16 residues. Germline V gives CDR1 LNHNV, CDR2 YYDKDF (reference sequence). Trimming took 3 bases from V and 2 from J; bases not matched to a gene: 8. The CDR3 coding sequence is TGTGCCACCAGCAGGGGGGAACTAGCGTACACAGATACGCAGTATTTT. Its protein product is CATSRGELAYTDTQYF. Variable domain in full (rest from reference TRBV15 and TRBJ2-3): DAMVIQNPRYQVTQFGKPVTLSCSQTLNHNVMYWYQQKSSQAPKLLFHYYDKDFNNEADTPDNFQSRRPNTSFCFLDIRSPGLGDTAMYLCATSRGELAYTDTQYFGPGTRLTVL.

CDR3 bases: TGTGCCAGCTCACCACCGGGACTAGCGGGATACAATGAGCAGTTCTTC. Its translation is CASSPPGLAGYNEQFF. V and J are TRBV18 and TRBJ2-1; 13 bases fit TRBD2. The germline CDR1 and CDR2 sequences are KGHSH and LQKENI. With 0 bases clipped from V and 4 bases from J, the junction kept 0 bases outside the gene matches. CDR3 length: 16 amino acids.

CDR3: CASSVRPLDSPLHF. In DNA form, the CDR3 reads TGTGCCAGCAGTGTACGACCGTTGGATTCACCCCTCCACTTT. The J gene is TRBJ1-6, the V gene TRBV6-1; no clear D gene. From germline, CDR1 is MNHNS and CDR2 SASEGT. The CDR3 totals 14 residues. Trimming shortened V by 4 bases and J by 8 bases, and 12 bases separated the two germline ends.

The chain recombines TRBV29-1 with TRBJ1-1; tentatively, D is TRBD1 (6 bases). The V and J ends lost 5 bases and 7 bases respectively, with 17 bases between them. Germline V gene lookup returns CDR1 SQVTM and CDR2 ANQGSEA. This CDR3 contains 13 residues. CDR3 coding DNA: TGCAGCGTTTCTCCACAGGGTAACGATGAAGCTTTCTTT. Protein sequence: CSVSPQGNDEAFF.

The chain links TRBV2 to TRBJ1-5; D gene unclear. The CDR3 is 13 amino acids. Germline assignment: CDR1 SNHLY and CDR2 FYNNEI. With 8 bases removed from V and 5 bases from J, the gap between germline ends came to 13 bases. This CDR3 reads CASGGQQDQPQHF. The CDR3 DNA reads TGTGCCAGCGGTGGTCAACAAGATCAGCCCCAGCATTTT.

The rearrangement uses TRBV2 and TRBJ2-2, with 7 bases fitting TRBD1. CDR1 SNHLY and CDR2 FYNNEI come from the germline V gene. The CDR3 is 15 amino acids. V lost 5 bases and J lost 2; bases outside the gene matches: 5. CDR3 residues: CASSKGTANTGELFF. The CDR3 coding sequence is TGTGCCAGCAGTAAAGGGACAGCAAACACCGGGGAGCTGTTTTTT. Variable domain in full (rest from reference TRBV2 and TRBJ2-2): EPEVTQTPSHQVTQMGQEVILRCVPISNHLYFYWYRQILGQKVEFLVSFYNNEISEKSEIFDDQFSVERPDGSNFTLKIRSTKLEDSAMYFCASSKGTANTGELFFGEGSRLTVL.

The chain recombines TRBV7-3 with TRBJ2-5; D may be TRBD1 or TRBD2 (5 bases each). From germline, CDR1 is SGHTA and CDR2 FQGTGA. The CDR3 spans 13 residues. Trimming pared 5 bases from V and 4 bases from J, leaving 11 bases between. CDR3 region: CASSRGEGETQYF. DNA for the CDR3: TGTGCCAGCAGCAGGGGTGAGGGAGAGACCCAGTACTTC.

This chain joins TRBV7-6 and TRBJ2-7, with D unresolved. The CDR3 is made up of 16 amino acids. V was clipped by 6 bases and J by 0 bases, with 18 bases between them. CDR1 is SGHVS, CDR2 FNYEAQ, per germline. The CDR3 loop is CASSSEQRTLSYEQYF. The CDR3 nucleotides read TGTGCCAGCAGTTCGGAACAGAGAACCCTCTCCTACGAGCAGTACTTC.

The V and J genes are TRBV7-2 and TRBJ2-5; the D gene is possibly TRBD2 (6 bases). The germline V gene encodes CDR1 SGHTA and CDR2 FQGNSA. V shed 5 bases and J shed 5 bases, with 15 bases lying between them. CDR3 length: 14 residues. The CDR3 reads CASSAEGGSETQYF. CDR3 DNA sequence: TGTGCCAGCAGCGCGGAGGGCGGGTCGGAGACCCAGTACTTC.

The chain uses TRBV5-1 and TRBJ2-7; a possible D gene is TRBD2 (7 bases). CDR1 is SGHRS, CDR2 YFSETQ, per germline. The V gene lost 4 bases and the J gene lost 3 bases, with 44 bases spanning the gap. The CDR3 has 24 amino acids. DNA for the CDR3: TGCGCCAGCAGCCAAAGCCTACAGGGACTGGGCCTCCTGGTGGGGGGAGGGGGATTCTACGAGCAGTACTTC. Amino acid sequence: CASSQSLQGLGLLVGGGGFYEQYF.

This sequence joins TRBV7-9 and TRBJ2-7; TRBD1 aligns across 10 bases. From germline, CDR1 is SEHNR and CDR2 FQNEAQ (reference sequence). CDR3 size: 15 residues. J gave up 6 bases and V 1 base, and 6 bases lay outside the gene matches. The CDR3 reads CASSLEGTGEGEQYF. CDR3 nucleotide sequence: TGTGCCAGCAGCTTAGAGGGGACAGGGGAGGGCGAGCAGTACTTC.

This chain connects TRBV14 to TRBJ2-5; D perhaps matches TRBD1 (5 bases). The CDR3 length is 14 residues. Germline assignment: CDR1 SGHDN and CDR2 FVKESK. V lost 4 bases, J lost 5 bases, and 14 bases lay in between. The CDR3 coding sequence is TGTGCCAGCAGCCGTGACAGTCATGGCGAGACCCAGTACTTC. Translated, it gives CASSRDSHGETQYF.

The chain carries TRBV2 and TRBJ2-7, with TRBD2 matching over 8 bases. V shed 2 bases and J 0 bases; nucleotides not matched to a gene: 3. The CDR3 has 15 residues. Germline values: CDR1 SNHLY, CDR2 FYNNEI. CDR3 sequence: CASSEWREASYEQYF. Here the CDR3 DNA reads TGTGCCAGCAGTGAATGGCGGGAGGCCTCCTACGAGCAGTACTTC.

J is TRBJ2-1 and V is TRBV15; 9 bases map to TRBD2. CDR3 size: 15 residues. Trimming took 4 bases from V and 6 from J; bases not matched to a gene: 7. The germline CDR1 and CDR2 sequences are LNHNV and YYDKDF (reference sequence). CDR3 nucleotides: TGTGCCACCAGCACTAGCGGGAAAAGGGGCAATGAGCAGTTCTTC. Its protein product is CATSTSGKRGNEQFF. The full variable domain, with the rest looked up from reference TRBV15 and TRBJ2-1, is DAMVIQNPRYQVTQFGKPVTLSCSQTLNHNVMYWYQQKSSQAPKLLFHYYDKDFNNEADTPDNFQSRRPNTSFCFLDIRSPGLGDTAMYLCATSTSGKRGNEQFFGPGTRLTVL.

V gene TRBV11-2 combines with J gene TRBJ2-3; 7 bases fit TRBD2. The ends lost 6 bases at V and 1 base at J; junction bases unmatched: 7. Germline V gene lookup returns CDR1 SGHAT and CDR2 FQNNGV. The CDR3 is made up of 15 amino acids. For the CDR3, the DNA is TGTGCCAGCAGGCTTAGCGGGCGTGGCACAGATACGCAGTATTTT. Protein: CASRLSGRGTDTQYF. Full variable domain (missing parts from reference TRBV11-2 and TRBJ2-3): EAGVAQSPRYKIIEKRQSVAFWCNPISGHATLYWYQQILGQGPKLLIQFQNNGVVDDSQLPKDRFSAERLKGVDSTLKIQPAKLEDSAVYLCASRLSGRGTDTQYFGPGTRLTVL.